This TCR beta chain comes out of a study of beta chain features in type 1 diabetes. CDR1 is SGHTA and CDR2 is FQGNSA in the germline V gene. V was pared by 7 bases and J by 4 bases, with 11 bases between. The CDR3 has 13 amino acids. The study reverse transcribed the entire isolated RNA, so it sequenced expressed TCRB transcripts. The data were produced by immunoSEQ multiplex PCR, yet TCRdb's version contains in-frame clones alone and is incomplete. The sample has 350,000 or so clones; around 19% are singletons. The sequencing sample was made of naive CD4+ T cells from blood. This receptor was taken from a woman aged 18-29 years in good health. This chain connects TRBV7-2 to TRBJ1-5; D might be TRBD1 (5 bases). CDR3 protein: CASTTQENQPQHF. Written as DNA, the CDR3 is TGTGCCAGCACCACACAGGAAAATCAGCCCCAGCATTTT.